This T cell receptor (beta chain) appears in the sequencing data of a study of T cell responses to AZD1222 COVID-19 vaccine (dated by TCRdb to the early 2020s). As for the study more broadly: AZD1222 recipients with second doses at about 4 weeks or about 12 weeks were pooled, because spike-specific TCR depth and breadth did not differ between schedules. A total of 233 trial participants underwent TCR sequencing, of whom some 200 had received two doses of AZD1222 and roughly 26 had received two doses of the MenACWY control vaccine. Trial participants were enrolled by age into 18-55, 56-69 and 70-plus year subgroups, with 148, 28 and 57 TCR-sequenced participants respectively. What the work shows at the level of the full study, not this receptor alone: Because no samples from the day 14 peak response were available, repertoires could be characterized only after the peak T cell response. Only a handful of AZD1222 recipients were SARS-CoV-2 seropositive at baseline, limiting conclusions about previously exposed vaccinees. Vaccine-associated CD4 TCRs spanned the whole spike protein, with dominant responses in regions 160-218 and 743-854. Epitopes outside the regions mutated in the B.1.351 and B.1.1.7 variants were reportedly recognized by nearly half of the unique spike-specific TCRs. The 56-69-year group was small, and its depth increase did not reach significance, likely because of low power. Most participants were white British and females outnumbered males, and the authors suggested that clonal diversity may have been underestimated. After two AZD1222 doses, both the breadth and the depth of spike-specific TCRs were significantly higher than at day 0 and than in MenACWY recipients.

According to the germline V gene, CDR1 reads SGHTA and CDR2 reads FQGTGA. The CDR3, cysteine through phenylalanine, is 14 amino acids long. The kept DNA is CDR3 alone, 42 bases in frame from the first base. V is pruned by 4 bases and J by 8 bases, leaving 5 bases of the junction without a gene match. As concerns this clone: There is no known antigen for this receptor. Per-base qualities were not stored, and no clone one base away is much larger.

The CDR3 regions of human TCRbeta chains were analyzed by immunosequencing. Turning to the authors' computational methods: TCRs in the repertoires were matched against a reference library of SARS-CoV-2-specific TCRs that had been generated with the MIRA antigen-specificity platform. Breadth meant the fraction of unique TCRs that were SARS-CoV-2-associated, whereas depth meant the fraction of total T cells that were SARS-CoV-2-associated. Each spike-specific TCR was assigned to its reactive spike region and to a CD4 or CD8 class using the MIRA data. Log10-transformed breadth and depth values were compared by one-way ANOVA with Sidak's multiple comparisons tests. Held by TCRdb, this immuneACCESS table contains in-frame sequences only and omits some clones. Under half of the omission traces to an unresolved V gene where checked; the cause of the rest is unknown. V, J and clone size were drawn from that table, and D and trimming were deduced from the DNA. The sample includes more than 150,000 clones, with about 86% observed a single time. The top ten constitute around 0.5% of the sample.

Read against the paper, the sample's time point label means: baseline before first vaccination. Vaccinee samples came from UK trials COV001 and COV002, including a single-blind randomized controlled phase 2/3 trial of AZD1222 (ChAdOx1 nCoV-19) in healthy adults. Trial participant PBMC samples were collected at day 0 and day 28 after the second dose for TCRbeta chain sequencing. The material sequenced was peripheral blood, taken on day 0 of AZD1222 vaccination. The source of this sequence is an adult in good health. The sequence links TRBV7-3 to TRBJ1-6, and 7 bases in between align with TRBD1. The nucleotides are TGTGCCAGCAGCTCGGCAGGGGGTCATTCACCCCTCCACTTT. It translates as CASSSAGGHSPLHF. Here the CDR3 is joined to the reference TRBV7-3 and TRBJ1-6 genes, and the full variable domain is: GAGVSQTPSNKVTEKGKYVELRCDPISGHTALYWYRQSLGQGPEFLIYFQGTGAADDSGLPNDRFFAVRPEGSVSTLKIQRTERGDSAVYLCASSSAGGHSPLHFGNGTRLTVT.